This T cell receptor beta chain was sequenced in a study of identical twins. Study-wide points: Within cord blood, abundant beta clonotypes carried fewer insertions, but memory repertoires showed no such trend. Diverse VJ usage suggested most zero-insertion clonotypes were not invariant T cells.

The CDR3 extends over 15 amino acids. V lost 5 bases and J 6 bases, leaving 19 bases between the germline ends. CDR1 and CDR2 (germline): MDHEN, SYDVKM. This clonotype was counted many times. As yet, its antigen is unknown. Template switching introduced a universal primer site, and the cDNA bore unique molecular identifiers. One entry per CDR3 protein results from TCRdb running MiXCR on the 5' RACE reads. The data hold some 560,000 distinct CDR3 sequences, with 9.6% observed a single time. The sample also formed part of further work on yellow fever vaccine responses in identical twins.

The source material was PBMCs. The rearrangement uses TRBV28 and TRBJ1-2; D is possibly TRBD1 (5 bases). The clonotype originates from a woman between 18 and 29 years old in good health. Here the CDR3 DNA reads TGTGCCAGCAGTGCCTGGGGCAGGGAATATAATGGCTACACCTTC. It is translated as CASSAWGREYNGYTF.